This T cell receptor (beta chain) was captured by sequencing in a study of shared clonotypes between healthy human individuals. The CDR3 contains 15 residues. With V trimmed by 2 bases and J by 4 bases, 9 bases remained unmatched. Germline values: CDR1 SQVTM, CDR2 ANQGSEA. Study-wide results and limits: Clonotype sharing among donors was expected to depend on sequencing depth. Naive subsets generally exceeded memory subsets in estimated richness. Roughly 4.7% was the fraction of naive CD4 clonotypes found shared across several donors.

The repertoire was sequenced with immunoSEQ multiplex PCR; TCRdb's copy has only in-frame clones and lacks some. In the table there are over 2,000,000 clones, approximately 92% of which are singletons. On this clone itself: What it recognizes is unknown.

Naive-designated CD8 cells lacked CD45RO, were positively enriched for CCR7, and omitted terminally differentiated effector memory CD45RA+ cells. Sequencing was carried out using naive CD8+ T cells from PBMCs. The TCR originated in a man younger than 35 in good health. Some clones in this sample may be carry-over from other donors' samples. V and J are TRBV29-1 and TRBJ1-2; 8 nucleotides align to TRBD1. The CDR3 DNA follows: TGCAGCGTTGAAAATCCACAGGGGGGACCCTATGGCTACACCTTC. It yields the protein CSVENPQGGPYGYTF.